This TCR beta chain was sequenced for a study of T cell repertoires in cytomegalovirus infection. Study at large: Peptides in the study included HLA-C-restricted and HLA-B-restricted CMV epitopes. Public TCR beta signatures marked donors with CMV infection and the matching HLA.

This clonotype has a handful of counts. The antigen remains undetermined. TCRdb fed the reads into MiXCR, producing one record per CDR3 protein. The table lists 200,000 to 250,000 distinct CDR3 sequences, about 40% of them singletons, with roughly three fifths in the top ten. Study-wide results and caveats: The study found HLA-C-restricted CMV-specific TCR beta clonotypes dominating the ex vivo response.

The ends lost 2 bases at V and 5 bases at J; junction bases unmatched: 6. CDR1 is MNHEY, CDR2 SMNVEV, per germline (reference sequence). This CDR3 contains 15 residues. This clonotype was obtained from a human donor in good health (CMV status not recorded). Some clones in this sample may be carry-over from other donors' samples. Sequenced here: CD8+ T cells from cultured PBMCs, sampled from culture after CMV antigen stimulation. The V gene is TRBV27, the J gene TRBJ2-7, with TRBD2 matching over 10 bases. CDR3 amino acids: CASSLLAGDYHEQYF. In nucleotides, the CDR3 is TGTGCCAGCAGTTTACTAGCGGGAGATTACCACGAGCAGTACTTC.